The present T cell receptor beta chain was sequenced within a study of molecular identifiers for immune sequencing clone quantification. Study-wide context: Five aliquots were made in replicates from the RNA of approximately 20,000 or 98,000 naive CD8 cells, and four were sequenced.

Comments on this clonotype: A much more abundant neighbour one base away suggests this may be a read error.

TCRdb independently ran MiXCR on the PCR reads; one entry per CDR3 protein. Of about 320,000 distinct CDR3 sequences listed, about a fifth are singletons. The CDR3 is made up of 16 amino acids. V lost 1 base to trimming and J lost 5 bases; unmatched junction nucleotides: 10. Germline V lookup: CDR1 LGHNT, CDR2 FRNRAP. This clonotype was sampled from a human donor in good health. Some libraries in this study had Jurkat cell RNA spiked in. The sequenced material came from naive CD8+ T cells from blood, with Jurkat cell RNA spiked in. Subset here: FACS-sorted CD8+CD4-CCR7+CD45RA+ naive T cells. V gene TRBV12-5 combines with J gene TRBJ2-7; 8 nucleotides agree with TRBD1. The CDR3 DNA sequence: TGTGCTAGTGGTTTGGGACCAGACAGGGGTTCTGACGAGCAGTACTTC. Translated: CASGLGPDRGSDEQYF. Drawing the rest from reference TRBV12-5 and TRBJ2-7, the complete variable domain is DARVTQTPRHKVTEMGQEVTMRCQPILGHNTVFWYRQTMMQGLELLAYFRNRAPLDDSGMPKDRFSAEMPDATLATLKIQPSEPRDSAVYFCASGLGPDRGSDEQYFGPGTRLTVT.